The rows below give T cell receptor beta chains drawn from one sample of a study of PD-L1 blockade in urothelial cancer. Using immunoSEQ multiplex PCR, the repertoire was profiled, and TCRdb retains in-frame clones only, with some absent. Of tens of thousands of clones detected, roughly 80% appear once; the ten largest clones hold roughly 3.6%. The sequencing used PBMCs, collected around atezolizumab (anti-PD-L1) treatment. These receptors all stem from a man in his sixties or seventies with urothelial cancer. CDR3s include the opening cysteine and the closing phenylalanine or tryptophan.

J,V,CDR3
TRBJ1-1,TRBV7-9,CASSHPGLLDTEAFF
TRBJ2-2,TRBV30,CAWSAILAGAGELFF
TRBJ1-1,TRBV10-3,CAISEVAGGVNEAFF
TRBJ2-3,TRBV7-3,CASSPTSGVTDTQYF
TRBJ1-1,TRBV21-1,CASPKTQDLYTEAFF
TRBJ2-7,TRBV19,CASSPQGREEQYF
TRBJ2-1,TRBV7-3,CASSRTTGAQGNEQFF
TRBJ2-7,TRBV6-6,CASSSSGGSYEQYF
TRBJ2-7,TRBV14,CASSRTGTGTHEQYF
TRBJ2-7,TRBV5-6,CASSLQGAYEQYF
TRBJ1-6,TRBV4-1,CASSHPNSPLHF
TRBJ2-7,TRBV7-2,CASSSSSGRAYEQYF
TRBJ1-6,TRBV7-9,CASTQRGQGNSPLHF
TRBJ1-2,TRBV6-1,CASRLAGGAGYTF
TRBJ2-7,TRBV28,CASTKPGQLYEQYF
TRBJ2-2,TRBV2,CASSPNPTGELFF
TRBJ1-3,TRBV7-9,CASSPGQGAAGNTIYF
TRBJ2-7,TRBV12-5,CASGLLEAVSEQYF
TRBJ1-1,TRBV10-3,CAIRGETTGNTEAFF
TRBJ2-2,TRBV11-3,CASSPFDRGLGELFF
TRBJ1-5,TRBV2,CASSLTGAGNQPQHF
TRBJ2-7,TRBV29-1,CSVVGTGGSYEQYF
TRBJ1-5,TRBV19,CASRYRGKPQHF
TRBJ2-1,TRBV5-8,CASSPRQSYLNEQFF
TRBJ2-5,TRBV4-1,CASSQDSGRAETQYF
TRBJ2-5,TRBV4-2,CASSPDFDGLAGRETQYF
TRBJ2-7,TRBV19,CASSRDRASSYEQYF
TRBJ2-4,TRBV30,CAWSPNWGELAKNIQYF
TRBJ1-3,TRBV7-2,CASSQVSGNTIYF
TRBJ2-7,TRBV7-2,CASSIGLAYSYEQHF
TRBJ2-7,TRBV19,CASSIDSGTGSSYEQYF
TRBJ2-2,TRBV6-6,CASSLRQGGTGELFF
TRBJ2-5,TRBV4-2,CASSRWTGQTGETQYF
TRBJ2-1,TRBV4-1,CASSQVDLGFWSYNEQFF
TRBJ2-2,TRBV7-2,CASYPGGRYTGELFF
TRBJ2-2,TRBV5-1,CASSTGSTNTGELFF
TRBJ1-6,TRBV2,CASSPRGQGTSPLHF
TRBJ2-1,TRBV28,CASSSLGLGNEQFF
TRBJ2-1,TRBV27,CASTTTGFENEQFF
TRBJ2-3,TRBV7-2,CASSSPLAYATDTQYF
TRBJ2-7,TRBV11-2,CASSLEQGYSYEQYF
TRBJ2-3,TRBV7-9,CASSLDLAGGTDTQYF
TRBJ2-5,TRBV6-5,CASQDRGGNQETQYF
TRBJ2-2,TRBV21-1,CASSKNYISNTGELFF
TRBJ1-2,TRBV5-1,CASSPGQGAAYGYTF
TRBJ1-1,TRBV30,CAWNRVNTEAFF
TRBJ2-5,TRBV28,CASTSGLAGEQETQYF
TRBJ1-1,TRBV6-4,CASSDSADTNTEAFF
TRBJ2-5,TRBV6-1,CASSGLAGMGYQETQYF
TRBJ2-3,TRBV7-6,CASSLGDRRTDTQYF
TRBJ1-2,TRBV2,CASSATGEYGYTF